This T cell receptor (beta chain) was identified in a study of cytomegalovirus exposure and HLA in healthy donors. Germline CDR1 and CDR2: MNHEY and SVGAGI. Trimming removed 5 bases at V and 8 bases at J, with 16 bases between. The CDR3 spans 15 residues. PCR was performed using 60 Vbeta and 13 Jbeta primers. Profiled with immunoSEQ multiplex PCR; TCRdb holds only in-frame clones, not every one. This table has roughly 86,000 clones, around two thirds appearing once. This clonotype originated in a man under 40 in good health and CMV-seronegative. Material for sequencing was PBMCs. The V gene is TRBV6-5, the J gene TRBJ1-6; D may be TRBD1 (5 bases). CDR3 nucleotide sequence: TGTGCCAGCAGTGTCCAAGGGGATCGATATTCACCCCTCCACTTT. It yields the protein CASSVQGDRYSPLHF.